The present entry profiles one T cell receptor beta chain with its context. Antigen unknown. This record belongs to a study of shared clonotypes between healthy human individuals. Findings of the study overall: The study sampled only blood, and tissue repertoires likely differ.

It was about 180 ng DNA, tens of thousands of T cell genomes, that sorted-subset replicate PCRs used. Original processing notes: Filtering differed, since immunoSEQ gave only junction sequences and no quality scores. Produced via immunoSEQ multiplex PCR; TCRdb's table is partial and in-frame only. V and J calls plus clone size are reproduced from that table; the DNA served to infer D and trimming. The sample yields under 2,000,000 clones, over 85% seen once. CD45RO-negative CD8 cells positively selected for CCR7 made up the naive population, which excluded terminally differentiated effector memory CD45RA+ cells. Donors, without exception, were Caucasian adults residing in Nashville, Tennessee. Germline lookup yields CDR1 SEHNR and CDR2 FQNEAQ (reference sequence). CDR3 length equals 17 residues. V lost 6 bases to trimming and J lost 0 bases, with 15 bases between them.

The sequenced sample consisted of naive CD8+ T cells sorted from blood. The sequence derives from a man younger than 35 in good health. The chain uses TRBV7-9 and TRBJ2-6; D is unclear. The CDR3 DNA is TGTGCCAGCAGTTCTCCAAACCGTCCCTCTGGGGCCAACGTCCTGACTTTC. Translating gives CASSSPNRPSGANVLTF.